The clone carrying this T cell receptor (beta chain) showed up just once. The CDR3 consists of 15 residues. The V gene end was trimmed by 3 bases and the J gene end by 7 bases; junction bases not matched to a gene: 7. CDR1 is MGHDK, CDR2 SYGVNS, per germline. Every donor contributed about 10 milliliters of peripheral blood by blood draw. The use of a sample-barcoded 5' primer and a J-beta primer mix characterized a second PCR of roughly 7 to 11 cycles. TCRdb itself ran the 5' RACE reads through MiXCR, one entry per CDR3 protein. This table holds 1,100,000 or so distinct CDR3 sequences, 35% to 55% found once. The record originates from a study of blood T cells in healthy people across ages.

The sequenced sample consisted of blood. The V and J genes are TRBV25-1 and TRBJ1-4; TRBD1 aligns across 8 bases. The receptor comes from a woman between 55 and 75 years old in good health. The CDR3 DNA follows: TGTGCCAGCAGTGACCCGGGACAGGCGACTGAAAAACTGTTTTTT. Translated: CASSDPGQATEKLFF.